Listed below are T cell receptor beta chains from one sample, sequenced in a study of OX40 agonist ivuxolimab in advanced cancers. Sequencing used immunoSEQ multiplex PCR; TCRdb keeps in-frame clones, though not all of them. The table lists 50,000 to 75,000 clones, 85% to 90% of them singletons. The material sequenced was CD4+ or CD8+ T cells sorted from blood, taken in a trial of the OX40 agonist ivuxolimab. The receptors here all came from an adult with an advanced solid tumor such as melanoma, head and neck, liver or kidney cancer. Both conserved end residues are part of each CDR3.

j_call: TRBJ2-3
v_call: TRBV7-2
cdr3_aa: CASSSGRTQYF

j_call: TRBJ1-1
v_call: TRBV30
cdr3_aa: CAWSPWTSNTEAFF

j_call: TRBJ2-2
v_call: TRBV2
cdr3_aa: CASSTTVMINTGELFF

j_call: TRBJ2-3
v_call: TRBV5-4
cdr3_aa: CASSSWVNTDTQYF

j_call: TRBJ2-3
v_call: TRBV7-3
cdr3_aa: CASSLNPGSSTDTQYF

j_call: TRBJ1-2
v_call: TRBV30
cdr3_aa: CAWARGGQTYTF

j_call: TRBJ1-1
v_call: TRBV19
cdr3_aa: CASIGQGPRGTEAFF

j_call: TRBJ2-5
v_call: TRBV7-6
cdr3_aa: CASSLNQETQYF

j_call: TRBJ2-3
v_call: TRBV9
cdr3_aa: CASTSGVGDTQYF

j_call: TRBJ2-1
v_call: TRBV5-4
cdr3_aa: CASSLTGGRGNEQFF

j_call: TRBJ1-5
v_call: TRBV6-5
cdr3_aa: CASSDRDNQPQHF